These 10 T cell receptor beta chains were all obtained from the same sample, sequenced in a study of blood T cell repertoires in COVID-19 (dated by TCRdb to 2019 to 2021). Library preparation used the immunoSEQ multiplex PCR assay. TCRdb carries this immuneACCESS record with in-frame sequences only. Its versions omit some clonotypes, under half of them owing to an unresolved V gene in the studies checked, with the rest unexplained. This sample holds fewer than 400,000 clones; 75% to 90% were observed only once. Roughly 2.9% of the sample is held by the ten biggest clonotypes. The sample comprised peripheral blood. The receptors here all came from a young woman with COVID-19, enrolled during active disease.

The CDR3 region has the DNA TGCAGCGGCGGGACAGGGAAAGCTTTCTTT. Protein product: CSGGTGKAFF. The chain joins TRBV29-1 to TRBJ1-1; TRBD1 matches at 9 bases. The ends lost 7 bases at V and 9 bases at J; junction bases unmatched: 3. The CDR3 consists of 10 residues. The germline CDR1 and CDR2 sequences are SQVTM and ANQGSEA.

The chain recombines TRBV28 with TRBJ1-6; no firm D call. Germline CDR1 and CDR2: MDHEN and SYDVKM. CDR3 length: 16 amino acids. Trimming removed 6 bases from V and 5 bases from J, with 17 bases in between. The CDR3: CASSPLGGSDNSPLHF. CDR3 nucleotides: TGTGCCAGCAGCCCCCTCGGAGGGTCCGATAATTCACCCCTCCACTTT.

The CDR3 DNA follows: TGCGCCAGCAGCCTGCAGATACCAGGGGGCATCCCTAATGAAAAACTGTTTTTT. Protein: CASSLQIPGGIPNEKLFF. The V and J genes are TRBV4-1 and TRBJ1-4, with TRBD1 matching over 8 bases. The CDR3 extends over 18 amino acids. After removal of 4 bases from V and 3 bases from J, the junction contained 13 bases not matched to a gene. Germline V gene sequence: CDR1 MGHRA, CDR2 YSYEKL.

This clone has a single count. The V gene is TRBV3-1 (or the pseudogene TRBV3-2), the J gene TRBJ2-7; D uncertain. The V and J ends lost 0 bases and 3 bases respectively, with 12 bases between them. The germline CDR1 and CDR2 sequences are LGHDT and YNNKEL (reference sequence). The CDR3 sequence is 15 residues long. The CDR3 nucleotides are TGTGCCAGCAGCCAAGATCACGCTAGGAGCTACGAGCAGTACTTC. It is translated as CASSQDHARSYEQYF.

V usage is TRBV5-5 and J usage is TRBJ2-3; D possibly corresponds to TRBD1 (5 bases). The germline V gene has CDR1 SGHKS and CDR2 YYEKEE (reference sequence). CDR3 length equals 15 residues. V lost 1 base to trimming and J lost 4 bases, with 13 bases between them. This CDR3 is CASSLLPGIPDTQYF. The DNA of the CDR3 is TGTGCCAGCAGCTTGCTTCCAGGGATCCCAGATACGCAGTATTTT.

CDR3 sequence reads: CASSLRTGTNTEAFF. In DNA, the CDR3 is TGTGCCAGCAGTTTGCGGACAGGGACGAACACTGAAGCTTTCTTT. The J gene is TRBJ1-1, the V gene TRBV27; TRBD1 agrees at 8 bases. This CDR3 spans 15 amino acids. Germline trimming cut 3 bases from V and 1 base from J; bases unmatched to any gene: 4. Looked up from germline, CDR1 is MNHEY and CDR2 is SMNVEV (reference sequence).

This chain links TRBV3-1 (or the pseudogene TRBV3-2) with TRBJ2-3; possible D gene TRBD2, 6 bases. The germline gives CDR1 LGHDT, CDR2 YNNKEL (reference sequence). The length of the CDR3 is 16 residues. V dropped 3 bases and J dropped 0 bases, with 13 bases sitting between them. The CDR3 sequence is CASSQGLPVSTDTQYF. The DNA for the CDR3 is TGTGCCAGCAGCCAGGGACTCCCGGTGAGCACAGATACGCAGTATTTT.

The V gene is TRBV24-1, the J gene TRBJ2-3; maybe TRBD1 (5 bases). Deletions cut 7 bases from V and 0 bases from J, with 7 bases between. In germline, CDR1 is KGHDR, CDR2 SFDVKD. CDR3 length: 13 residues. CDR3 in DNA: TGTGCCACCAGAGGGGATAGCACAGATACGCAGTATTTT. This gives the protein CATRGDSTDTQYF.

This rearrangement joins TRBV2 to TRBJ1-1, with 7 bases aligning to TRBD1. The trim removed 6 bases at V and 0 bases at J, leaving 7 bases unmatched. The CDR3 spans 15 residues. CDR1 and CDR2 (germline): SNHLY, FYNNEI. CDR3 region: CASRLRQGMNTEAFF. The CDR3 bases are TGTGCCAGCAGGCTTAGACAGGGCATGAACACTGAAGCTTTCTTT.

V usage is TRBV5-6 and J usage is TRBJ1-1; D not certain. The V end was cut by 3 bases, the J end by 1 base, with 10 bases between. Germline CDR1 SGHDT, CDR2 YYEEEE. The CDR3 runs 14 residues. The CDR3 sequence: CASSYITGNTEAFF. The DNA for the CDR3 is TGTGCCAGCAGCTATATCACGGGGAACACTGAAGCTTTCTTT.